Below are 9 T cell receptor beta chains sequenced from a single sample in a study of cytomegalovirus exposure and HLA in healthy donors. Use of 60 Vbeta and 13 Jbeta primers characterized the PCR. Clones were read by immunoSEQ multiplex PCR, and TCRdb kept only the in-frame ones, dropping some. The top ten hold approximately 6.5% of the sample, which has about 140,000 clones, approximately 72% seen once. Material for sequencing was PBMCs. Receptors originate from an older woman in good health and CMV-seronegative.

The CDR3 loop is CATSSPKRGDDYEQYF. The CDR3 DNA is TGTGCCACCAGCAGCCCAAAGCGGGGGGACGACTACGAGCAGTACTTC. The chain carries TRBV15 and TRBJ2-7; 9 bases match TRBD2. The CDR3 consists of 16 residues. Germline-derived CDR1 and CDR2 are LNHNV and YYDKDF (reference sequence). Trimming removed 3 bases from V and 3 bases from J; junction bases left unmatched: 9.

There are a few counts of this clone. V usage is TRBV25-1 and J usage is TRBJ2-7; 8 nucleotides agree with TRBD2. In germline, CDR1 is MGHDK, CDR2 SYGVNS. This CDR3 is 14 amino acids long. With 11 bases clipped from V and 2 bases from J, the junction kept 11 bases outside the gene matches. CDR3 sequence (DNA): TGTGCCGGGTACCATCCGGGACTAGCCTACGAGCAGTACTTC. It encodes CAGYHPGLAYEQYF.

The gene calls are TRBV27 and TRBJ1-1; D not resolved. The germline V gene encodes CDR1 MNHEY and CDR2 SMNVEV (reference sequence). CDR3 length: 14 residues. V gave up 6 bases and J gave up 4 bases, with 15 bases separating them. The CDR3 region is CASSPTRETTEAFF. CDR3 bases: TGTGCCAGCAGCCCAACAAGGGAGACCACTGAAGCTTTCTTT.

The J gene is TRBJ2-1, the V gene TRBV9; TRBD2 matches at 11 bases. The ends lost 0 bases at V and 8 bases at J; junction bases unmatched: 4. The germline CDR1 and CDR2 sequences are SGDLS and YYNGEE. The CDR3 spans 15 residues. CDR3 amino acids: CASSVVTSGIHEQFF. DNA of the CDR3: TGTGCCAGCAGCGTAGTGACTAGCGGGATTCATGAGCAGTTCTTC.

The chain uses TRBV18 and TRBJ2-5, with TRBD1 identical over 11 bases. The CDR3 covers 17 residues. Trimming at V came to 0 bases and at J to 1 base, leaving 4 bases not matched to a gene. CDR1 and CDR2 (germline): KGHSH, LQKENI. CDR3 sequence: CASSPPTGTGGQETQYF. As DNA, the CDR3 is TGTGCCAGCTCACCACCTACAGGGACAGGGGGCCAAGAGACCCAGTACTTC. Full variable domain (missing parts from reference TRBV18 and TRBJ2-5): NAGVMQNPRHLVRRRGQEARLRCSPMKGHSHVYWYRQLPEEGLKFMVYLQKENIIDESGMPKERFSAEFPKEGPSILRIQQVVRGDSAAYFCASSPPTGTGGQETQYFGPGTRLLVL.

The rearrangement uses TRBV7-2 and TRBJ2-7; 8 bases align to TRBD1. The CDR3 length is 15 residues. The germline CDR1 and CDR2 sequences are SGHTA and FQGNSA. V shed 4 bases, J shed 3 bases, and the junction held 8 bases outside the gene matches. The CDR3 DNA sequence: TGTGCCAGCAGCTCCTCAGGACAGGGATTCTACGAGCAGTACTTC. Its protein product is CASSSSGQGFYEQYF. Together with reference TRBV7-2 and TRBJ2-7, the CDR3 gives the full variable domain: GAGVSQSPSNKVTEKGKDVELRCDPISGHTALYWYRQSLGQGLEFLIYFQGNSAPDKSGLPSDRFSAERTGGSVSTLTIQRTQQEDSAVYLCASSSSGQGFYEQYFGPGTRLTVT.

This clone came up a few times. The chain carries TRBV29-1 and TRBJ2-7, with 7 bases that match TRBD1. CDR3 length: 15 amino acids. V gave up 5 bases and J gave up 0 bases; unmatched junction bases: 10. Germline loops: CDR1 SQVTM, CDR2 ANQGSEA. CDR3 sequence (DNA): TGCAGCGTTAGCCCACAGGGGTCGAGCTCCTACGAGCAGTACTTC. It encodes CSVSPQGSSSYEQYF.

The gene calls are TRBV13 and TRBJ2-5; 8 nucleotides agree with TRBD2. The DNA end favors TRBJ2-7, so the J call may be wrong. Germline loops: CDR1 PRHDT, CDR2 FYEKMQ (reference sequence). The CDR3 is 15 amino acids. The CDR3 is CASSWGGLAGYEQYF. CDR3 bases: TGTGCCAGCAGCTGGGGCGGGCTAGCGGGCTACGAGCAGTACTTC.

The CDR3 DNA reads as TGTGCCAGCAGCCCTAACAAGGGGGTCAGAGATCGGGCTGAAGCTTTCTTT. This encodes CASSPNKGVRDRAEAFF. The chain recombines TRBV9 with TRBJ1-1; perhaps TRBD1 as D (6 bases). The CDR3 length is 17 residues. The V gene lost 4 bases and the J gene lost 6 bases, with 25 bases spanning the gap. The germline V gene has CDR1 SGDLS and CDR2 YYNGEE.